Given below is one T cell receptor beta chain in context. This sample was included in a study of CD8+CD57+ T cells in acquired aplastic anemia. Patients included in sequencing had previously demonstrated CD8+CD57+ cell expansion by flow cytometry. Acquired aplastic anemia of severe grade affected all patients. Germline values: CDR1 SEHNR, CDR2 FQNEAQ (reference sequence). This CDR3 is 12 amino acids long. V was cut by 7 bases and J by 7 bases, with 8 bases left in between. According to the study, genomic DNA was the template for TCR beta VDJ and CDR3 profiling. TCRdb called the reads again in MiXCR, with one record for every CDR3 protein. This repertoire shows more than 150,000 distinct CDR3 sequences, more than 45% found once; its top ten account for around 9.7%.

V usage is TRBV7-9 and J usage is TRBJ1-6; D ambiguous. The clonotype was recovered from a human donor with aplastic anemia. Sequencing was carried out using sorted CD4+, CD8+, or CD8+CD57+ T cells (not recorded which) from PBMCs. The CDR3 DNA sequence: TGTGCCAGCACTGGCTGGAATTCACCCCTCCACTTT. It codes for CASTGWNSPLHF.